This entry lists 6 T cell receptor beta chains sequenced from one sample in a study of CD8 T cells in Susac syndrome. Random hexamers were used to reverse transcribe an amount of roughly 0.5 to 1 ug RNA. TCRdb analysed the immunoSEQ multiplex PCR reads with MiXCR anew, one entry per CDR3 protein. The top ten hold around 0.093% of the sample, which has roughly 150,000 distinct CDR3 sequences, roughly 94% seen once. Sequenced material: CD4+ T cells from PBMCs. The receptor set was obtained from a human donor with multiple sclerosis.

This sequence joins TRBV20-1 and TRBJ2-7, with 8 bases fitting TRBD2. The ends lost 2 bases at V and 0 bases at J; junction bases unmatched: 3. Germline V CDR1 and CDR2: DFQATT, SNEGSKA (reference sequence). CDR3 size: 14 residues. CDR3 protein: CSARLLAASYEQYF. In DNA form, the CDR3 reads TGCAGTGCTAGACTACTAGCGGCCTCCTACGAGCAGTACTTC.

The rearrangement links TRBV5-6 to TRBJ2-3; the match to TRBD1 covers 8 bases. The CDR3 is 14 amino acids. V was pared by 4 bases and J by 3 bases, with 4 bases of the junction left unmatched. Germline assignment: CDR1 SGHDT and CDR2 YYEEEE. CDR3: CASSHGQGTDTQYF. CDR3 in DNA: TGTGCCAGCAGCCACGGACAGGGAACAGATACGCAGTATTTT.

J is TRBJ1-2 and V is TRBV4-3; D is ambiguous. Germline V lookup: CDR1 LGHNA, CDR2 YSLEER. The length of the CDR3 is 16 residues. The V and J ends lost 1 base and 2 bases respectively, with 14 bases between them. This CDR3 reads CASSQAPDGSNYGYTF. CDR3 in DNA: TGCGCCAGCAGCCAAGCCCCGGACGGATCCAACTATGGCTACACCTTC.

V usage is TRBV29-1 and J usage is TRBJ2-1; D uncertain. This CDR3 region has 12 residues. CDR1 is SQVTM, CDR2 ANQGSEA, per germline. Trimming cost V 3 bases and J 6 bases, with 9 bases left between them. CDR3 sequence (DNA): TGCAGCGTTGAGGTTGGTGGCAATGAGCAGTTCTTC. Encoded protein: CSVEVGGNEQFF.

The chain is built from TRBV9 and TRBJ2-7, with 9 bases lining up with TRBD2. Germline values: CDR1 SGDLS, CDR2 YYNGEE. CDR3 size: 16 residues. V trimming: 3 bases; J trimming: 2 bases; junction bases outside the gene matches: 9. The chain's CDR3 is CASSEKDIAGAYEQYF. The CDR3 DNA reads as TGTGCCAGCAGCGAAAAGGATATAGCGGGAGCCTACGAGCAGTACTTC.

This clonotype came up once. The chain employs TRBV7-2 and TRBJ1-2; D remains unclear. V lost 7 bases, J lost 8 bases, and 23 bases lay in between. The CDR3 contains 15 residues. Germline CDR1 and CDR2: SGHTA and FQGNSA. The DNA of the CDR3 is TGTGCCAGCAATGTTGTGGGCGGCGGTTCTCGGGGCTACACCTTC. Protein: CASNVVGGGSRGYTF.